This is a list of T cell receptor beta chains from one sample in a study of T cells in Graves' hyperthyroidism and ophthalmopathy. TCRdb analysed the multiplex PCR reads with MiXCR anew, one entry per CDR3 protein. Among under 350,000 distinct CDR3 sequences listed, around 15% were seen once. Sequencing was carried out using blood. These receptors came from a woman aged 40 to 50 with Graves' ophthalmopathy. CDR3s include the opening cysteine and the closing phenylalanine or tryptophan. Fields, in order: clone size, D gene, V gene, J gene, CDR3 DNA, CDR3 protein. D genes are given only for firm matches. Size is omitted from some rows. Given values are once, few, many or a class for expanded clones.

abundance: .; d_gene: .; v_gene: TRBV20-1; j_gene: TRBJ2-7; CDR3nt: TGCAGTGCTAGAGATGCCTACGAGCAGTACTTC; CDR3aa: CSARDAYEQYF
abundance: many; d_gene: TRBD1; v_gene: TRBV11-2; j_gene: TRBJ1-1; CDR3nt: TGTGCCAGCAGCCCCGGGACAGGTCGAATCACGAGTGAAGCTTTCTTT; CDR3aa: CASSPGTGRITSEAFF
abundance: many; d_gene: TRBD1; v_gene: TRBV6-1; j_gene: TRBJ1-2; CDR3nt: TGTGCCAGCGTTGAGAACAGGGGTTTTATAGAGGGCTACACCTTC; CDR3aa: CASVENRGFIEGYTF
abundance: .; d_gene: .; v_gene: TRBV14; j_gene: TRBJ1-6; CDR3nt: TGTGCCAGCAGCCAAGAAACCCCCTATTCACCCCTCCACTTT; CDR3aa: CASSQETPYSPLHF
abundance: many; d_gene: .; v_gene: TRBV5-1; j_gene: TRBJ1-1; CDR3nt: TGCGCCAGCAGCCCGCGCCGGTCAACTGAAGCTTTCTTT; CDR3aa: CASSPRRSTEAFF
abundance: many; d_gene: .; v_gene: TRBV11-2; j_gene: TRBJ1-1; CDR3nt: TGTGCCAGCAGCTTCGGAAGCCAGAACACTGAAGCTTTCTTT; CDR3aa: CASSFGSQNTEAFF
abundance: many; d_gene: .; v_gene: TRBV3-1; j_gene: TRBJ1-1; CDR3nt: TGTGCCAGCAGCCCTCACTTGGACGGGAACACTGAAGCTTTCTTT; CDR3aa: CASSPHLDGNTEAFF
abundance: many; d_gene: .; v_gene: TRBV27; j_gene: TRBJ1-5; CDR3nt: TGTGCCAGCAGTTTATCCCCGTTCTGGGCACAATTTGGTCAGCCCCAGCATTTT; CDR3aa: CASSLSPFWAQFGQPQHF
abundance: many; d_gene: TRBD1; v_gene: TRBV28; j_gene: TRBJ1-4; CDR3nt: TGTGCCAGCAGCCAACTGGGGGACAGGGAGAGGAAAAAACTGTTTTTT; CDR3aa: CASSQLGDRERKKLFF
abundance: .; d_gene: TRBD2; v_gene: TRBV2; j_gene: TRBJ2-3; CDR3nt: TGTGCCAGCAGCTCCCCTTTGGGGGGGGGGGTGGAAGATACGCAGTATTTT; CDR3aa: CASSSPLGGGVEDTQYF
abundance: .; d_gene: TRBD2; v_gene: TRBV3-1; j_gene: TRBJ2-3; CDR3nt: TGTGCCAGCAGCCAATTTCCTCCAGCGGGAGTGGCAGATACGCAGTATTTT; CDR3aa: CASSQFPPAGVADTQYF
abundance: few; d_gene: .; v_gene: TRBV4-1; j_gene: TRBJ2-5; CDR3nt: TGCGCCAGCAGCCTAGCACTCGGGTTAGAGACCCAGTACTTC; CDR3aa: CASSLALGLETQYF
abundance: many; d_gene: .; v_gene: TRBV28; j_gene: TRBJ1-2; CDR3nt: TGTGCCAGCAGTTTCGGGACACGTGGCTACACCTTC; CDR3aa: CASSFGTRGYTF
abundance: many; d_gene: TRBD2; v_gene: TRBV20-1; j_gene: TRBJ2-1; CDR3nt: TGCAGTGCTTCCTATTCGACTAGCGGGGTCAATGAGCAGTTCTTC; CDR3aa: CSASYSTSGVNEQFF
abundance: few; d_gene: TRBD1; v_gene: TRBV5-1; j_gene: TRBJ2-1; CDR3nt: TGCGCCAGCAGCTTTACAGGGGGGAACAATGAGCAGTTCTTC; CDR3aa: CASSFTGGNNEQFF
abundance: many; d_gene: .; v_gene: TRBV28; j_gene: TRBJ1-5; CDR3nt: TGTGCCAGCAGTCCTCATCAGGGCTGGGGTCAGCCCCAGCATTTT; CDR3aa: CASSPHQGWGQPQHF
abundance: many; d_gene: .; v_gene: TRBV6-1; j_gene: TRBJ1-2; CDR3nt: TGTGCCAGCAGTGAAGTCAAGAGTGGAGCCACTAGGCGACAAGCTGGCTACACCTTC; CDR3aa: CASSEVKSGATRRQAGYTF
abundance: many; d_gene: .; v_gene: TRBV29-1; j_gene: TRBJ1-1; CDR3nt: TGCAGCGGCGGGGACCAGAACACTGAAGCTTTCTTT; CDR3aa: CSGGDQNTEAFF
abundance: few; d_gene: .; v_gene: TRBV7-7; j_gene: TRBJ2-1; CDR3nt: TGTGCTAGCAGCCCCCGGGCCGAAGGAAATGAGCAGTTCTTC; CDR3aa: CASSPRAEGNEQFF
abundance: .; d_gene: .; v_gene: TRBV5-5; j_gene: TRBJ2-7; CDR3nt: TGTGCCAGCAGCCTGGACATATCCTACGAGCAGTACTTC; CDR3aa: CASSLDISYEQYF
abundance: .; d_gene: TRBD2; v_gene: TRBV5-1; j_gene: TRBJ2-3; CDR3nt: TGCGCCAGCAGCTCCGGACTAGCGGGGGGGCGGTTCTTTACAGATACGCAGTATTTT; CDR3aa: CASSSGLAGGRFFTDTQYF
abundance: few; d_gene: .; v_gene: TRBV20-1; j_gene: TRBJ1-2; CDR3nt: TGCAGTGCTAGACAGGGAGGATATGGCTACACCTTC; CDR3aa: CSARQGGYGYTF
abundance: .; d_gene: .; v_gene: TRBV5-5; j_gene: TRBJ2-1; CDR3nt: TGTGCCAGCAGCTTGGTAGGTGGTGATGAGCAGTTCTTC; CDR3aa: CASSLVGGDEQFF
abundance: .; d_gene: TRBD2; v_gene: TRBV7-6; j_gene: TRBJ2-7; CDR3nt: TGTGCCAGCAGCTTAGGGACTAGCGGATCTTCCTACGAGCAGTACTTC; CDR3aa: CASSLGTSGSSYEQYF
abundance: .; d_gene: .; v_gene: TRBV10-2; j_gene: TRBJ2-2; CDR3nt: TGCGCCAGCGGTGGGGGGGCGCCGAACACCGGGGAGCTGTTTTTT; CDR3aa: CASGGGAPNTGELFF
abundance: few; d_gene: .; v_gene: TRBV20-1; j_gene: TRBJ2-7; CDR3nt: TGCAGTGCTAGAGATGGCCTCAGGGGTTTACTGAGCGAGCAGTACTTC; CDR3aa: CSARDGLRGLLSEQYF
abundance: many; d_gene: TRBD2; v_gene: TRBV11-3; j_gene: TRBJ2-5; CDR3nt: TGTGCCAGCAGCCCCGCCCTACTAGCGTTCGAGACCCAGTACTTC; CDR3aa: CASSPALLAFETQYF
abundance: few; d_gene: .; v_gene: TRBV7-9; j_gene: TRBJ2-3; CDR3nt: TGTGCCAGCAGCCACGGACAGATACACACAGATACGCAGTATTTT; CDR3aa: CASSHGQIHTDTQYF
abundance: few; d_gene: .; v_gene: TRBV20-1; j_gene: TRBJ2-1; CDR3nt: TGCAGTGCTAGACTAGCGAAACACAATGAGCAGTTCTTC; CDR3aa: CSARLAKHNEQFF
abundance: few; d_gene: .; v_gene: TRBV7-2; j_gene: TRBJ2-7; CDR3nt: TGTGCCAGCAGCTTAGCGCGTCACTACGAGCAGTACTTC; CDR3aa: CASSLARHYEQYF